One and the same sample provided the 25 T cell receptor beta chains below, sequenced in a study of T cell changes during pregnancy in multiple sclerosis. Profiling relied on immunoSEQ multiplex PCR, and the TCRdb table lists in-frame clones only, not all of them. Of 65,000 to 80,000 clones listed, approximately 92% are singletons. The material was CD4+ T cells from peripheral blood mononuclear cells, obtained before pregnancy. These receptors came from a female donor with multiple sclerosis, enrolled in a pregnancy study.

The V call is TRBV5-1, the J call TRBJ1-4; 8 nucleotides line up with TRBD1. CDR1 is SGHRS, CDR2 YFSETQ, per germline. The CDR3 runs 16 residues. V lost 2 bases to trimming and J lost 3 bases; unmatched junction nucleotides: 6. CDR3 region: CASSLLSGGSNEKLFF. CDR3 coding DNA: TGCGCCAGCAGCTTATTGTCAGGGGGCTCTAATGAAAAACTGTTTTTT.

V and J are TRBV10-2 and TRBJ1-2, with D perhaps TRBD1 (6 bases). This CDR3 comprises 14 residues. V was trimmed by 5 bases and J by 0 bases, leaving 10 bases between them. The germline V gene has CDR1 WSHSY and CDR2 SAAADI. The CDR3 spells CASSWDTANYGYTF. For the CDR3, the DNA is TGCGCCAGCAGTTGGGACACCGCTAACTATGGCTACACCTTC.

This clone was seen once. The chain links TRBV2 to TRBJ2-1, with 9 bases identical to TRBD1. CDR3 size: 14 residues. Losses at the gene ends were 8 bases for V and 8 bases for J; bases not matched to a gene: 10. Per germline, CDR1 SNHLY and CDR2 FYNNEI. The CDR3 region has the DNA TGTGCCAGCCTCCGGGACAGGGATATTGATGAGCAGTTCTTC. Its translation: CASLRDRDIDEQFF.

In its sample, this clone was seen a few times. The CDR3, as DNA: TGCAGCGTTGATAGAGGGACAGGGGGTCGAAACTATGGCTACACCTTC. It translates to CSVDRGTGGRNYGYTF. The chain recombines TRBV29-1 with TRBJ1-2, with 11 bases that match TRBD1. Trimming took 3 bases from V and 2 from J; bases not matched to a gene: 8. Germline V gene data show CDR1 as SQVTM and CDR2 as ANQGSEA. The CDR3 is made up of 16 amino acids.

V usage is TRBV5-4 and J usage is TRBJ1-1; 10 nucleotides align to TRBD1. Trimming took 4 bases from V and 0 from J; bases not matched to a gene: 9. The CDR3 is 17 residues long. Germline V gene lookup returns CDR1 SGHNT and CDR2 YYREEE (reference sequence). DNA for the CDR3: TGTGCCAGCAGCACCGACAGGGGGCAGCCAATGAACACTGAAGCTTTCTTT. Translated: CASSTDRGQPMNTEAFF.

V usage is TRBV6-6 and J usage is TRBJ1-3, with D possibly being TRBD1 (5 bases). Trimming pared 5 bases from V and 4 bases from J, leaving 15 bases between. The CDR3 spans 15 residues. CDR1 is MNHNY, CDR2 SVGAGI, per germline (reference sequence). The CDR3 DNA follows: TGTGCCAGCAGTATGACAGCCACCTCCGGAAACACCATATATTTT. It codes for CASSMTATSGNTIYF.

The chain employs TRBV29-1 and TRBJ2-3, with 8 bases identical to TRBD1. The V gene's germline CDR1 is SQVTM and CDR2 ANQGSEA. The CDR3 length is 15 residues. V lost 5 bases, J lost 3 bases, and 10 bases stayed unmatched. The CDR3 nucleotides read TGCAGCGTTCGCACGACAGGGGTTTTTACAGATACGCAGTATTTT. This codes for CSVRTTGVFTDTQYF.

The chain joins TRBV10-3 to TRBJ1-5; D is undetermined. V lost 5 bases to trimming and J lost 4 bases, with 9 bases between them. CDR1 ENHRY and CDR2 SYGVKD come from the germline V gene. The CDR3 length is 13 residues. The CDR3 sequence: CAISWQVNQPQHF. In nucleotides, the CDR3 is TGTGCCATCAGTTGGCAGGTAAATCAGCCCCAGCATTTT.

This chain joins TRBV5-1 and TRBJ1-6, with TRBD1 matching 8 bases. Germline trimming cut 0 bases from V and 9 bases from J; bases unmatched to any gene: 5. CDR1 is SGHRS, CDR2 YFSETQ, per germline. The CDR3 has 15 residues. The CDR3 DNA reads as TGCGCCAGCAGCTTGGCCGGGCAGGGGGCTTCACCCCTCCACTTT. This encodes CASSLAGQGASPLHF.

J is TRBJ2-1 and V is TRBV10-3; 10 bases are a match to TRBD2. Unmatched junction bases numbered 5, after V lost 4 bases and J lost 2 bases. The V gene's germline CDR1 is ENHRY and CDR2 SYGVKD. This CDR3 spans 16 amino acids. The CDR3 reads CAISGTSGSTYNEQFF. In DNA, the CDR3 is TGTGCCATCAGTGGGACTAGCGGCTCCACCTACAATGAGCAGTTCTTC.

CDR3 in amino acids: CASSPGTGERRNTIYF. The CDR3 DNA follows: TGTGCCAGCAGCCCCGGGACAGGGGAGAGGAGAAACACCATATATTTT. The chain uses TRBV13 and TRBJ1-3, with 10 bases identical to TRBD1. V lost 5 bases and J lost 5; bases outside the gene matches: 9. The CDR3 sequence is 16 residues long. Germline CDR1 reads PRHDT; CDR2 reads FYEKMQ (reference sequence).

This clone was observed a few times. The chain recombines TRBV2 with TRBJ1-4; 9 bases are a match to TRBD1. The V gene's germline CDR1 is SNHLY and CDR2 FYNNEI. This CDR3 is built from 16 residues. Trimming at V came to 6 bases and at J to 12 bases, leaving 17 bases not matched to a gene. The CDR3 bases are TGTGCCAGCAGACTCAATCCCGGGACAGGGTTAAAGGAACTGTTTTTT. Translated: CASRLNPGTGLKELFF.

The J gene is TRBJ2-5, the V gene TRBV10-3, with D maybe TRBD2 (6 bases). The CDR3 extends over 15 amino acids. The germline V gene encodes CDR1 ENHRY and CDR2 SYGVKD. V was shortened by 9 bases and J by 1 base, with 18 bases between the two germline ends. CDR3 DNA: TGTGCCATATCCTCTATATTGGGGGGCCAAGAGACCCAGTACTTC. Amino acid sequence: CAISSILGGQETQYF.

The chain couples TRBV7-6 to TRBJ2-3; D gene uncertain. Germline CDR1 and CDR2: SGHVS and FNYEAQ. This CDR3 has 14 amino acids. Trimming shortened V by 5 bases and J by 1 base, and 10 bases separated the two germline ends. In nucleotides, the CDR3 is TGTGCCAGCAGCATCCGTTCAGGCACAGATACGCAGTATTTT. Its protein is CASSIRSGTDTQYF.

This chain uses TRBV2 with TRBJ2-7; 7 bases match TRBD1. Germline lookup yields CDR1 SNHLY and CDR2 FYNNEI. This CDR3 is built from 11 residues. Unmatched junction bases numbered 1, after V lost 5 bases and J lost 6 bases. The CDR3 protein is CASSTGVEQYF. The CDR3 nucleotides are TGTGCCAGCAGTACAGGGGTCGAGCAGTACTTC.

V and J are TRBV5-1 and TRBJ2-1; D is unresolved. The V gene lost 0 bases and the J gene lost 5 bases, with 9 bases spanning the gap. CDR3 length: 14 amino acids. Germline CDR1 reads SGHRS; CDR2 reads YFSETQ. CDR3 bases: TGCGCCAGCAGCTTGGTCAGCGTAAACAATGAGCAGTTCTTC. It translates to CASSLVSVNNEQFF.

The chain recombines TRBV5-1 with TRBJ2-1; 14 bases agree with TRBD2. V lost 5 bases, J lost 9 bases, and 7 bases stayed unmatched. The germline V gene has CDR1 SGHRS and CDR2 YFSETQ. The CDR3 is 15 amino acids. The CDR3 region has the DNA TGCGCCAGCAGTCCTAGACTAGCGGGAGGGCCTGAGCAGTTCTTC. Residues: CASSPRLAGGPEQFF.

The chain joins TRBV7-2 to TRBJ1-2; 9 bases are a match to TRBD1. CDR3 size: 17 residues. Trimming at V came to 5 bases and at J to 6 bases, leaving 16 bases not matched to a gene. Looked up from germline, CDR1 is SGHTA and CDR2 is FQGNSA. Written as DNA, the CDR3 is TGTGCCAGCAGCCGTTTCCGGGACAGGGTGGTAAATGATGGCTACACCTTC. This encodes CASSRFRDRVVNDGYTF. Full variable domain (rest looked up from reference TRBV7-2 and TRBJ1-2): GAGVSQSPSNKVTEKGKDVELRCDPISGHTALYWYRQSLGQGLEFLIYFQGNSAPDKSGLPSDRFSAERTGGSVSTLTIQRTQQEDSAVYLCASSRFRDRVVNDGYTFGSGTRLTVV.

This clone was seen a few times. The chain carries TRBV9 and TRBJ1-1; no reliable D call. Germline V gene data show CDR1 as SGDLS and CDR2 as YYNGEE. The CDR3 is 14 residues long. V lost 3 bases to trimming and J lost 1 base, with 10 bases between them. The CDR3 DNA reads TGTGCCAGCAGCGCACAATTGCCGAACACTGAAGCTTTCTTT. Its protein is CASSAQLPNTEAFF.

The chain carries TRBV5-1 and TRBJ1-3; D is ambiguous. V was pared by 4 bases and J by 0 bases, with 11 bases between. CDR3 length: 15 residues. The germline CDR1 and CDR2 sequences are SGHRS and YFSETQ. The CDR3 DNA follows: TGCGCCAGCAGCGTGGACGGTAGCTCTGGAAACACCATATATTTT. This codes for CASSVDGSSGNTIYF.

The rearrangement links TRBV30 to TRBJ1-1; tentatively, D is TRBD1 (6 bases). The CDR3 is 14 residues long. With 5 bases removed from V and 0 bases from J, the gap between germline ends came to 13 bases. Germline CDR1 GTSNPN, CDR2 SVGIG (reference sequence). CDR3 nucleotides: TGTGCCTGGCGCCGGGGGGGGCTGAACACTGAAGCTTTCTTT. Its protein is CAWRRGGLNTEAFF. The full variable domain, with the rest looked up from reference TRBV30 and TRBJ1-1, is SQTIHQWPATLVQPVGSPLSLECTVEGTSNPNLYWYRQAAGRGLQLLFYSVGIGQISSEVPQNLSASRPQDRQFILSSKKLLLSDSGFYLCAWRRGGLNTEAFFGQGTRLTVV.

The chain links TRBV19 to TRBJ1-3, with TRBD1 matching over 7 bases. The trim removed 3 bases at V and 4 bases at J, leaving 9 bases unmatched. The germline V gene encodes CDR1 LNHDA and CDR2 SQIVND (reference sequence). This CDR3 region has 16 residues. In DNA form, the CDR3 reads TGTGCCAGTAGTATGTTACAGGGGATCGGCGGAAACACCATATATTTT. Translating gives CASSMLQGIGGNTIYF.

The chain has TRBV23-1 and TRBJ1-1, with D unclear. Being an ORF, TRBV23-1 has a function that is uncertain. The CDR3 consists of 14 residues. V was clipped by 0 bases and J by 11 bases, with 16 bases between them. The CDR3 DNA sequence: TGCGCCAGCAGTCAATCGGCGGCCACTTGTGAGGCTTTCTTT. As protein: CASSQSAATCEAFF.

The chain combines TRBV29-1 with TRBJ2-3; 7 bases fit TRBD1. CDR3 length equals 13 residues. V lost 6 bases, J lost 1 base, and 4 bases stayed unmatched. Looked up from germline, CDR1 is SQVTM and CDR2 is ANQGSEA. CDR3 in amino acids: CSVTGTGTDTQYF. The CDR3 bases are TGCAGCGTCACCGGGACAGGCACAGATACGCAGTATTTT.

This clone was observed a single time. The CDR3 sequence: CASSIRQGTYNEQFF. The CDR3 nucleotides read TGTGCCAGTAGTATTCGCCAGGGAACCTACAATGAGCAGTTCTTC. The chain carries TRBV19 and TRBJ2-1; tentative D call: TRBD1 (5 bases). The length of the CDR3 is 15 residues. Germline lookup yields CDR1 LNHDA and CDR2 SQIVND (reference sequence). Trimming removed 3 bases from V and 2 bases from J, with 11 bases in between.